Following are 13 T cell receptor beta chains from one sample sequenced in a study of cytomegalovirus exposure and HLA in healthy donors (dated by TCRdb to about 2017). The library was prepared using the immunoSEQ multiplex PCR assay. TCRdb limited this immuneACCESS table to in-frame rearrangements with V and J called. A share of clones is missing; checked studies link under half to unresolved V genes, and the rest is unexplained. In this sample the table shows about 280,000 clones, more than 75% of which occur a single time. The leading ten clones occupy 0.92% of the sample. The sequenced sample consisted of PBMCs. The receptors derive from a woman between 18 and 29 years old in good health and CMV-seronegative.

The chain couples TRBV6-5 to TRBJ2-2; 8 bases agree with TRBD1. From germline, CDR1 is MNHEY and CDR2 SVGAGI. The CDR3 sequence is 16 residues long. The V and J ends lost 2 bases and 4 bases, in that order; junction bases with no gene match: 6. DNA for the CDR3: TGTGCCAGCAGTTACCAGGGGGCTAGGGGCACCGGGGAGCTGTTTTTT. Its translation is CASSYQGARGTGELFF.

The chain couples TRBV5-1 to TRBJ2-7, with 9 positions matching TRBD2. The CDR3 sequence is 18 residues long. J was trimmed by 0 bases and V by 0 bases; bases with no gene match: 10. Looked up from germline, CDR1 is SGHRS and CDR2 is YFSETQ. The CDR3 spells CASSLAFQGGRGSYEQYF. CDR3 bases: TGCGCCAGCAGCTTGGCCTTCCAGGGCGGGAGGGGCTCCTACGAGCAGTACTTC.

The rearrangement links TRBV14 to TRBJ2-7, with D perhaps matching TRBD1 (5 bases). Trimming removed 2 bases at V and 0 bases at J, with 17 bases between. CDR3 length: 17 residues. The V gene's germline CDR1 is SGHDN and CDR2 FVKESK. The CDR3 DNA reads TGTGCCAGCAGCCAAAAGGGATCCAGGGTAATCTCCTACGAGCAGTACTTC. This codes for CASSQKGSRVISYEQYF.

The chain has TRBV5-4 and TRBJ2-5, with TRBD1 matching over 7 bases. CDR3 length equals 15 residues. The germline V gene encodes CDR1 SGHNT and CDR2 YYREEE (reference sequence). J lost 1 base, V lost 4 bases, and 7 bases had no gene match. The CDR3 region is CASSIKTGSQETQYF. The DNA for the CDR3 is TGTGCCAGCAGCATAAAGACAGGGTCCCAAGAGACCCAGTACTTC.

The CDR3 nucleotides are TGCGCCAGCAGCTTGGGGACAGGACCCGTCGAAGCTTTCTTT. It is translated as CASSLGTGPVEAFF. This sequence joins TRBV5-1 and TRBJ1-1, with 7 bases identical to TRBD1. Germline V gives CDR1 SGHRS, CDR2 YFSETQ. The CDR3 is 14 residues long. The junction had 7 bases not matched to a gene; V was cut back by 0 bases and J by 8 bases.

V is TRBV4-2 and J is TRBJ2-7, with 7 bases lining up with TRBD2. Trimming took 4 bases from V and 3 from J; bases not matched to a gene: 9. The CDR3 runs 15 residues. CDR1 is LGHNA, CDR2 YNFKEQ, per germline. The CDR3 DNA reads as TGTGCCAGCAGCCCGCCTCTGGGGAGGGTCTACGAGCAGTACTTC. Amino acids: CASSPPLGRVYEQYF.

V usage is TRBV28 and J usage is TRBJ1-1; 8 nucleotides align to TRBD1. The V gene's germline CDR1 is MDHEN and CDR2 SYDVKM. V was pared by 5 bases and J by 5 bases, with 7 bases of the junction left unmatched. CDR3 length: 14 amino acids. The CDR3 is CASSPQGAPTEAFF. CDR3 DNA sequence: TGTGCCAGCAGTCCTCAGGGGGCCCCTACTGAAGCTTTCTTT.

The chain recombines TRBV27 with TRBJ2-7; TRBD2 is a possible D gene (6 bases). CDR1 and CDR2 from the germline V gene are MNHEY and SMNVEV (reference sequence). CDR3 size: 14 residues. V gave up 5 bases and J gave up 1 base, with 12 bases separating them. The CDR3 DNA reads TGTGCCAGCAGTCTCAAGGGACTGTCCTACGAGCAGTACTTC. Its translation: CASSLKGLSYEQYF.

The chain has TRBV9 and TRBJ2-1; 8 bases are a match to TRBD2. This CDR3 comprises 15 residues. V lost 0 bases to trimming and J lost 5 bases; unmatched junction nucleotides: 4. In germline, CDR1 is SGDLS, CDR2 YYNGEE. The CDR3 protein is CASSVDSGGHNEQFF. CDR3 coding DNA: TGTGCCAGCAGCGTAGACAGCGGGGGTCACAATGAGCAGTTCTTC.

The V gene is TRBV9, the J gene TRBJ2-7, with TRBD1 as a possible D gene (6 bases). V lost 0 bases and J lost 0, with 13 bases in between. CDR1 SGDLS and CDR2 YYNGEE come from the germline V gene. The CDR3 loop spans 16 amino acids. The CDR3 DNA follows: TGTGCCAGCAGCGTAGCCGGGACACCTAACTCCTACGAGCAGTACTTC. This encodes CASSVAGTPNSYEQYF.

V usage is TRBV5-1 and J usage is TRBJ2-7; tentatively, D is TRBD1 (7 bases). The germline V gene has CDR1 SGHRS and CDR2 YFSETQ. Trimming took off 4 bases at V and 0 bases at J, with 20 bases between the two ends. CDR3 size: 17 residues. The CDR3 is CASSTRPRGAPSYEQYF. The CDR3, as DNA: TGCGCCAGCAGCACACGACCCAGGGGGGCCCCCTCCTACGAGCAGTACTTC.

The gene calls are TRBV5-6 and TRBJ1-5; TRBD1 might be the D (6 bases). The CDR3 runs 17 residues. Trimming cost V 1 base and J 1 base, with 15 bases left between them. Germline lookup yields CDR1 SGHDT and CDR2 YYEEEE. The CDR3 protein is CASSLNWGQRSNQPQHF. CDR3 nucleotides: TGTGCCAGCAGCTTGAATTGGGGGCAAAGAAGCAATCAGCCCCAGCATTTT.

The chain recombines TRBV7-2 with TRBJ2-3, with a possible D match to TRBD2 (5 bases). The CDR3 sequence is 14 residues long. The V gene's germline CDR1 is SGHTA and CDR2 FQGNSA. Trimming took off 4 bases at V and 1 base at J, with 9 bases between the two ends. As DNA, the CDR3 is TGTGCCAGCAGCTCGGACTGGGGCACAGATACGCAGTATTTT. Translating it yields CASSSDWGTDTQYF.